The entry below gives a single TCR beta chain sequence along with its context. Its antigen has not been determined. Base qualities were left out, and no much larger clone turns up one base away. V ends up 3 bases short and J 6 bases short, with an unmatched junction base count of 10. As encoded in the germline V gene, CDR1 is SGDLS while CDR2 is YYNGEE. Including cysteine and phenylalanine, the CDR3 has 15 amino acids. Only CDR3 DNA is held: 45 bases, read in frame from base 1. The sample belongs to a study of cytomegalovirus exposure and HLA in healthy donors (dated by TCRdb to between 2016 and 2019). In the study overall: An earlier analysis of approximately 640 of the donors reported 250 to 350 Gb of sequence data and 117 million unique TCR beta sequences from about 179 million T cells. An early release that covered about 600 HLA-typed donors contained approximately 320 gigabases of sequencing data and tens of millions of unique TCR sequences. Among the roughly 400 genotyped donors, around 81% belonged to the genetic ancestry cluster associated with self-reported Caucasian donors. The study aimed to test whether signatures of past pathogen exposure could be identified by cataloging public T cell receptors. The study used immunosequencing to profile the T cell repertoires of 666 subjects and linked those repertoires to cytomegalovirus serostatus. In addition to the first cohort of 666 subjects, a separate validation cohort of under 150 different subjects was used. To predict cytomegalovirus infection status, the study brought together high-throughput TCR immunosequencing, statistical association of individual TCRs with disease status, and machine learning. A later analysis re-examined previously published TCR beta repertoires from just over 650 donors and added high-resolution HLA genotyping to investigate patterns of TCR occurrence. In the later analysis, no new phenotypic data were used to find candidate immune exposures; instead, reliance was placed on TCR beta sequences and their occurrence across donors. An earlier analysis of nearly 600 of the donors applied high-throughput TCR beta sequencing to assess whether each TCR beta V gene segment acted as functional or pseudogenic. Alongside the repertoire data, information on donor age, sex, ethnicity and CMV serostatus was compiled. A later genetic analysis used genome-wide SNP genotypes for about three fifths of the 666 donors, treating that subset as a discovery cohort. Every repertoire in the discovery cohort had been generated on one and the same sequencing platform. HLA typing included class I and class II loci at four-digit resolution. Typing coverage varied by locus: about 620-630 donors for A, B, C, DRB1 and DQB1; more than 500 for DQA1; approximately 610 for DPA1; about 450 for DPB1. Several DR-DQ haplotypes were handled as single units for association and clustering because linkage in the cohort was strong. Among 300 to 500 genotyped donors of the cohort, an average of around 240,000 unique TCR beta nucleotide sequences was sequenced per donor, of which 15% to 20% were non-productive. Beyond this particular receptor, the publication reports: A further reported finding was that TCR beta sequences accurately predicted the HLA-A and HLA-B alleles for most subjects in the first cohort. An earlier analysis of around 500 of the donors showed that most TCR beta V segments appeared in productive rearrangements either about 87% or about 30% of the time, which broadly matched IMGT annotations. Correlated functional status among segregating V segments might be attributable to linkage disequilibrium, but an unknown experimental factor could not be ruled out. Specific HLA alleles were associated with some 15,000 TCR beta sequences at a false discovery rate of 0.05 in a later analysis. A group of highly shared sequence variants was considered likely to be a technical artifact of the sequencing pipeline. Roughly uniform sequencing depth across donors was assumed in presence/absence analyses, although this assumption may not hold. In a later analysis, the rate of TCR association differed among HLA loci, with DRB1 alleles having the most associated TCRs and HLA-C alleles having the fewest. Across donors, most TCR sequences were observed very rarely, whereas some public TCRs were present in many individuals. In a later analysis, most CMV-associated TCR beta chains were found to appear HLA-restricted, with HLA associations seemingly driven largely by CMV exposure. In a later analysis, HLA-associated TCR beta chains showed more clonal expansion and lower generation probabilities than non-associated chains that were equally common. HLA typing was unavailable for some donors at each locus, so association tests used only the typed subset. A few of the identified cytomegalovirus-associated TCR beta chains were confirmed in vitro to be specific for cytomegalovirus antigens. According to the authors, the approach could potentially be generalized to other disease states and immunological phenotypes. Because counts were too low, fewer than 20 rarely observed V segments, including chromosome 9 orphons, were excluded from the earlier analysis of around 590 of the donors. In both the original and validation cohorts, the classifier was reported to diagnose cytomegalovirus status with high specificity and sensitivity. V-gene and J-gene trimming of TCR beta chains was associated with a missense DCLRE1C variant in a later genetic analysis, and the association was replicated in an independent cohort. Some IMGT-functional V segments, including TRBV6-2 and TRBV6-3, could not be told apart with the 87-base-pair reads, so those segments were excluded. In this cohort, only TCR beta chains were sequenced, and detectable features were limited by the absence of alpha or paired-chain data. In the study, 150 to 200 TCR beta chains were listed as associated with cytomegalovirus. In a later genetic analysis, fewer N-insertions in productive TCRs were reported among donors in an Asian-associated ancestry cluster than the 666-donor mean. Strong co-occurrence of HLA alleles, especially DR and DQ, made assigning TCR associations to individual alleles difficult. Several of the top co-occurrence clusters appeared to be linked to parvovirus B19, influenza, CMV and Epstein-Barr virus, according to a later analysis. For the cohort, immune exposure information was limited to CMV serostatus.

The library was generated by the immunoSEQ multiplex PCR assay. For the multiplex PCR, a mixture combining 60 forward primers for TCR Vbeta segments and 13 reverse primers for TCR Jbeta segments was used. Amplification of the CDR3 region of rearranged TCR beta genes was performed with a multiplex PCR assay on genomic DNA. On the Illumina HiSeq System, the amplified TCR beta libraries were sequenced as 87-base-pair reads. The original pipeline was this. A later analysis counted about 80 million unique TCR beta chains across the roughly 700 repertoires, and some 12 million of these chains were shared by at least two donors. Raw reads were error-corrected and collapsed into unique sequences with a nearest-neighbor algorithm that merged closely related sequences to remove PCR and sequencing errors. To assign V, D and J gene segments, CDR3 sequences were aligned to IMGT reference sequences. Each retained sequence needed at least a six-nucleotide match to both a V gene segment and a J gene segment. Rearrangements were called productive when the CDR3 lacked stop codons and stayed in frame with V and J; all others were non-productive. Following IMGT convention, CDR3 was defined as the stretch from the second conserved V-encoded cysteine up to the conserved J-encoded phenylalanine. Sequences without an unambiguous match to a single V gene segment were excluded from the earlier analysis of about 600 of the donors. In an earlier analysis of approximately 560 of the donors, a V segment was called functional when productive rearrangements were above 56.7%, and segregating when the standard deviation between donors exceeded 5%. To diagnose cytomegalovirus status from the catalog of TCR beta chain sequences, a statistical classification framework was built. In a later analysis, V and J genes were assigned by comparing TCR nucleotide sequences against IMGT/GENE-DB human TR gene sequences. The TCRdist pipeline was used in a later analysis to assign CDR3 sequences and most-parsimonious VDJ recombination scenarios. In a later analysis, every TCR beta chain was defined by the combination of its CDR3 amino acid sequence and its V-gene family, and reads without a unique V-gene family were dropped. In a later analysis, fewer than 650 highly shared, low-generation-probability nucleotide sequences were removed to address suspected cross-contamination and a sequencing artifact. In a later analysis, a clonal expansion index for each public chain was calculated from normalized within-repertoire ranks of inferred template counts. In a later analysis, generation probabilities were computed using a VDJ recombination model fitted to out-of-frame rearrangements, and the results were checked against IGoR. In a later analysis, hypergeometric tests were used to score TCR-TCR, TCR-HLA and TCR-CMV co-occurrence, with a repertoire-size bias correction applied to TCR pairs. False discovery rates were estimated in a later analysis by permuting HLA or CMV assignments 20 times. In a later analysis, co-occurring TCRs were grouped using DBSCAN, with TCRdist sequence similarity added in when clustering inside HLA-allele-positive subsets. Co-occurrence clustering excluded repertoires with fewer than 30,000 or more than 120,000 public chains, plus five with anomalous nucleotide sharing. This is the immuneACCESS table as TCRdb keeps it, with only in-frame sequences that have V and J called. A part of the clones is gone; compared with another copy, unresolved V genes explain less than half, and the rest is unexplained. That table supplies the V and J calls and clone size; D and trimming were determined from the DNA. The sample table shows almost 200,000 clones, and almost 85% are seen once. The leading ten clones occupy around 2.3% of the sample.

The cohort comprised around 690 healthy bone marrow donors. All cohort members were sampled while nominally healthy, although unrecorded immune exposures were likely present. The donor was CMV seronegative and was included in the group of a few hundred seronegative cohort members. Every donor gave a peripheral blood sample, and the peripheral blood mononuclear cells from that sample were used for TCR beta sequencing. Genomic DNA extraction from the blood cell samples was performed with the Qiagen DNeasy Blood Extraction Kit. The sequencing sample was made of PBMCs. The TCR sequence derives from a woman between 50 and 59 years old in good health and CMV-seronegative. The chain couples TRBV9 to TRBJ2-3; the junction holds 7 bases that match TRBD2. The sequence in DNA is TGTGCCAGCAGCGGGGGAGGGCGGTGGGGTGATACGCAGTATTTT. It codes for CASSGGGRWGDTQYF.